This is a list of T cell receptor beta chains from one sample in a study of CD8+ T cells in alopecia areata. Assay: immunoSEQ multiplex PCR; the TCRdb copy retains only in-frame clones and omits some. The table has over 95,000 clones, more than 55% seen once. The specimen was CD8+ T cells sorted from blood, collected at week 4, from a patient treated with tofacitinib. The receptors stem from a human donor with alopecia areata. The conserved cysteine and the conserved F or W are not part of the CDR3 here. Not every row has a clone size; where given, it reads once, few, many or a size class.

v_call clone_size cdr3_aa
TRBV27 - ASSLGVQGAYNEQF
TRBV25-1 - ASSEYPLAGREETQY
TRBV4-3 - ASSQDRFNEGTNIQY
TRBV30 - AWTPGTGLDEQY
TRBV25-1 - ASSELGSLYEQY
TRBV27 - ASKTGTNTGELF
TRBV4-1 once ASSQVGLTGGSYEQY
TRBV6-5 few ASSWKSGSGNTIY
TRBV10-2 - ASSESRDSNQPQH
TRBV15 once ATSREYRFYGYT
TRBV6-5 - ASSQLDRSYEQY
TRBV7-8 - ASSLRSGIANYGYT
TRBV7-6 - ASSLDWGADTQY
TRBV7-9 few ASSLAGGQMGTGELF
TRBV5-4 - ASSQSGGVDIQY
TRBV5-1 few ASSGQGRDEQY
TRBV5-1 - ASSLVPFPLLYEQY
TRBV5-6 - ASSPGLPNYGYT
TRBV6-5 - ASSYGLSSEQY
TRBV28 - ASSEGTSGNQPQH
TRBV4-1 - ASSQDEGPGGLSAGYT
TRBV5-6 few ASSPWAGNTIY
TRBV4-3 - ASSQGPGALNTEAF
TRBV2 - AILEKRSYEQY
TRBV4-1 few ASSPSNTAYEQY
TRBV9 - ASSVEIARGTDTQY
TRBV29-1 few SVEGLAGHTDTQY
TRBV9 once ASSVGTSNEQF
TRBV6-5 few ASSYEQY
TRBV13 - ACTPGPTQY
TRBV15 - ATSRDPSGSYEQY
TRBV27 - ASSEFPGNQPQH
TRBV27 - ASCTGLEHFAEAF
TRBV7-9 - ASSLDRNQPQH
TRBV4-1 - ASGHTGATEAF
TRBV4-2 - ASSQEPVGQGGNQPQH
TRBV5-6 - ASSLTSFGELF
TRBV10-3 medium-sized ASGSGPSEQPQH
TRBV4-1 - ASSQEVAAYEQY
TRBV6-1 - ASSEARGPGQPQH
TRBV27 - ASSLSSGLGQY
TRBV7-9 few ASSPGGQETQY
TRBV30 - AWSVGGTVYMNTEAF
TRBV2 - ASSEELADWYEQY
TRBV7-9 - ASSLPGTGFDGYT
TRBV5-1 once ASSLAALYEQY
TRBV27 - ASSLIGPQSNQPQH
TRBV5-1 - ASSTDLKEPDTQY
TRBV30 - AWSVGAGDFTDTQY
TRBV4-1 once ASSQVMQGPQPQH
TRBV29-1 once SVEDPTIGTGNTDGYT
TRBV5-1 - ASSPISTGVQETQY
TRBV4-3 - ASSQDGGGLGTEAF
TRBV4-3 - ASSQAPGGGNYGYT
TRBV4-3 - ASSQGLRGAGETQY
TRBV5-1 - ASSTPPQREEFVNEQY